Included here is one T cell receptor beta chain sequence, with context. This entry comes from a study of OX40 agonist ivuxolimab in advanced cancers. Patients were ineligible given autoimmune disease history or systemic immunosuppression. The study sampled blood at baseline, cycle 4 day 1, and cycle 7 day 1. Deletions cut 5 bases from V and 4 bases from J, with 20 bases between. CDR1 is SGHVS and CDR2 is FNYEAQ in the germline V gene. The CDR3 has 16 amino acids. This table comes from immunoSEQ multiplex PCR, and its TCRdb copy is limited to in-frame clones, with some not included. Of 5,500 to 7,000 clones in the sample, 60% to 80% are singletons; the top ten hold 25%.

This sample comprised CD4+ or CD8+ T cells sorted from blood, obtained in a trial of the OX40 agonist ivuxolimab. The V and J genes are TRBV7-6 and TRBJ1-1; D call uncertain. This clonotype originated in an adult with an advanced solid tumor such as melanoma, head and neck, liver or kidney cancer. The CDR3 DNA sequence: TGTGCCAGCAGCCGCGGCTTGGATCCTCTCCCCACTGAAGCTTTCTTT. Protein: CASSRGLDPLPTEAFF.